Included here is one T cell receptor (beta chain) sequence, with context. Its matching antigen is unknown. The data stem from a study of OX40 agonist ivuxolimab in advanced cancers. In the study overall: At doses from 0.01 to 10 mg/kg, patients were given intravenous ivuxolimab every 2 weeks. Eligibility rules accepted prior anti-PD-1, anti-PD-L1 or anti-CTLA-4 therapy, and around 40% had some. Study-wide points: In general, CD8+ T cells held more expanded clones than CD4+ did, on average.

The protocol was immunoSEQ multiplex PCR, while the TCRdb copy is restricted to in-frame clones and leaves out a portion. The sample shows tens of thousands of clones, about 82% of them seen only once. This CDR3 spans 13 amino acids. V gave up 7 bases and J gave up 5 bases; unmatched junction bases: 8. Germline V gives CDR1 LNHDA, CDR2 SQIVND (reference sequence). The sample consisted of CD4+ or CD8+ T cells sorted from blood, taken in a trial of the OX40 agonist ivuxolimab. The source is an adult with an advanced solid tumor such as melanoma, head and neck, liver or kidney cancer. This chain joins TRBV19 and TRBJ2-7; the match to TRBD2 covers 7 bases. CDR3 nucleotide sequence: TGTGCCAGTAAGCCAGCGGGACGCGACGAGCAGTACTTC. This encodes CASKPAGRDEQYF. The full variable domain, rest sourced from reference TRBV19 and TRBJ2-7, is DGGITQSPKYLFRKEGQNVTLSCEQNLNHDAMYWYRQDPGQGLRLIYYSQIVNDFQKGDIAEGYSVSREKKESFPLTVTSAQKNPTAFYLCASKPAGRDEQYFGPGTRLTVT.